Shown below are 9 T cell receptor beta chains from a single sample sequenced in a study of graft-versus-host responses after intestinal transplantation. Sequencing used immunoSEQ multiplex PCR; TCRdb keeps in-frame clones, though not all of them. The sample has 25,000 to 35,000 clones, just under 95% seen once. The sample here was PBMCs, taken 66 days after intestinal transplant. These receptors all come from a human patient who received an intestinal transplant, so some T cells may come from the graft donor.

DNA of the CDR3: TGTGCCAGCTCACCACCCCTTAACACTGAAGCTTTCTTT. Translation: CASSPPLNTEAFF. V usage is TRBV18 and J usage is TRBJ1-1; D remains ambiguous. Germline CDR1 and CDR2: KGHSH and LQKENI. CDR3 length: 13 residues. V was cut by 0 bases and J by 2 bases, with 4 bases left in between.

The CDR3 DNA is TGTGCCAGCAGCCCCCGACTAGCGGGAGAGGCCGGGTACATTCAGTACTTC. Amino acids: CASSPRLAGEAGYIQYF. This chain connects TRBV7-9 to TRBJ2-4, with 12 positions matching TRBD2. The J segment lost 8 bases and the V segment lost 5 bases, leaving 13 bases of the junction unmatched. This CDR3 contains 17 residues. From germline, CDR1 is SEHNR and CDR2 FQNEAQ (reference sequence).

The V and J genes are TRBV23-1 and TRBJ1-5; unclear D gene. TRBV23-1 carries the ORF label, with uncertain function. V lost 2 bases and J 0 bases, leaving 14 bases between the germline ends. The CDR3 sequence is 17 residues long. The CDR3 loop reads CASSQDYRSYSNQPQHF. CDR3 DNA sequence: TGCGCCAGCAGTCAAGATTATAGATCTTATAGCAATCAGCCCCAGCATTTT.

This clone was seen a single time. The chain couples TRBV6-5 to TRBJ1-1; D is unresolved. The germline CDR1 and CDR2 sequences are MNHEY and SVGAGI. V was pared by 2 bases and J by 7 bases, with 8 bases between. The CDR3 contains 12 residues. The CDR3 DNA reads TGTGCCAGCAGTTACGACGGGAATGAAGCTTTCTTT. It yields the protein CASSYDGNEAFF.

The gene calls are TRBV11-3 and TRBJ2-5; 14 bases map to TRBD2. Germline assignment: CDR1 SGHNT and CDR2 YENEEA. The CDR3 sequence is 20 residues long. Losses at the gene ends were 4 bases for V and 5 bases for J; bases not matched to a gene: 18. The CDR3 coding sequence is TGTGCCAGCAGCTCCTGGGGACTAGCGGGGGAAGTAGGGGTTGCGGAGACCCAGTACTTC. Amino acids: CASSSWGLAGEVGVAETQYF.

This chain links TRBV4-1 with TRBJ2-3; D may be TRBD2 (6 bases). This CDR3 contains 17 residues. Per germline, CDR1 MGHRA and CDR2 YSYEKL. V lost 4 bases and J lost 4, with 21 bases in between. CDR3 sequence reads: CASSLYPSADFADTQYF. In DNA form, the CDR3 reads TGCGCCAGCAGCCTCTACCCTAGCGCAGACTTCGCAGATACGCAGTATTTT.

The chain joins TRBV9 to TRBJ2-7, with a weak D call TRBD2 (5 bases). Germline CDR1 reads SGDLS; CDR2 reads YYNGEE. The CDR3 extends over 12 amino acids. The V end was cut by 7 bases, the J end by 5 bases, with 13 bases between. CDR3 region: CASARGIDEQYF. The CDR3 bases are TGTGCCAGCGCGAGAGGGATTGACGAGCAGTACTTC.

V is TRBV27 and J is TRBJ2-3, with D perhaps TRBD1 or TRBD2 (6 bases each). Deletions cut 6 bases from V and 1 base from J, with 17 bases between. From germline, CDR1 is MNHEY and CDR2 SMNVEV (reference sequence). The CDR3 loop spans 16 amino acids. The CDR3: CASSSHLRGGTDTQYF. DNA for the CDR3: TGTGCCAGCAGCTCCCATTTGAGGGGGGGCACAGATACGCAGTATTTT.

V gene TRBV2 combines with J gene TRBJ2-5; 7 nucleotides align to TRBD1. The V gene end was trimmed by 10 bases and the J gene end by 1 base; junction bases not matched to a gene: 18. The germline V gene encodes CDR1 SNHLY and CDR2 FYNNEI. The CDR3 totals 17 residues. CDR3 sequence: CATDQWSQRQGQETQYF. CDR3 nucleotide sequence: TGTGCCACCGATCAATGGTCCCAGAGACAGGGCCAAGAGACCCAGTACTTC.